Below are 18 T cell receptor beta chains sequenced from a single sample in a study of molecular identifiers for immune sequencing clone quantification (dated by TCRdb to 2016 to 2018). Library preparation employed PCR. Sequencer: Illumina HiSeq 4000. The public reads were quality trimmed at Q25 with fastp and then assembled into clones with MiXCR by TCRdb, keeping productive beta chains. Each entry merges the rows of one CDR3 protein and shows their most common DNA and genes. Here the sample has about 510,000 distinct CDR3 sequences; about 21% occur a single time. Of the sample, more than 0.8% is held by the ten largest clones. The sample was naive CD8+ T cells from blood, with Jurkat cell RNA spiked in. The sample's cell subset or site label is to be understood as: FACS-sorted CD8+CD4-CCR7+CD45RA+ naive T cells. All receptors derive from a human donor in good health. Some libraries in this study had Jurkat cell RNA spiked in.

The genes are TRBV2 and TRBJ1-4; TRBD1 is a possible D gene (6 bases). Trimming left V 0 bases short and J 4 bases short, with 15 bases between. From germline, CDR1 is SNHLY and CDR2 FYNNEI. The CDR3 is 17 amino acids. The CDR3 DNA reads TGTGCCAGCAGTGAAGCGCTTCTAGGACAGCTTAATGAAAAACTGTTTTTT. As protein: CASSEALLGQLNEKLFF.

The sample holds many counts of this clonotype. This chain links TRBV25-1 with TRBJ2-7; TRBD2 might be the D (5 bases). The CDR3 totals 15 residues. CDR1 MGHDK and CDR2 SYGVNS come from the germline V gene. V was trimmed by 2 bases and J by 3 bases, leaving 14 bases between them. CDR3 in DNA: TGTGCCAGCAGTGAACCCGGTGGGAGCAGCTACGAGCAGTACTTC. As protein: CASSEPGGSSYEQYF.

Note on this clonotype: This CDR3 is missing its conserved last phenylalanine or tryptophan, likely due to a read error. The V gene is TRBV4-3, the J gene TRBJ1-2; 10 nucleotides match TRBD1. This CDR3 is 15 amino acids long. Losses at the gene ends were 4 bases for V and 5 bases for J; bases not matched to a gene: 7. Germline V gene lookup returns CDR1 LGHNA and CDR2 YSLEER. Here the CDR3 reads CASSPFRTGGYGYTS. The CDR3 DNA reads as TGCGCCAGCAGCCCGTTTCGGACAGGGGGTTATGGCTACACCTCC.

CDR3 loop: CASSGQYGYGYTF. The CDR3 DNA follows: TGTGCCAGTAGTGGACAGTACGGCTATGGCTACACCTTC. This sequence joins TRBV19 and TRBJ1-2; possibly TRBD1 for D (6 bases). The CDR3 has 13 residues. The V and J ends lost 5 bases and 4 bases respectively, with 11 bases between them. The germline gives CDR1 LNHDA, CDR2 SQIVND (reference sequence).

There are a few counts of this clonotype. CDR3 nucleotides: TGTGCCAGCAGCTGGTACTGGACAGGGGAGGATTACGAGCAGTACTTC. This sequence encodes CASSWYWTGEDYEQYF. This rearrangement joins TRBV7-2 to TRBJ2-7; 9 bases agree with TRBD1. The CDR3 loop spans 16 amino acids. V lost 4 bases and J lost 4; bases outside the gene matches: 11. Germline V lookup: CDR1 SGHTA, CDR2 FQGNSA.

This clonotype was seen repeatedly, ten times or more. V is TRBV20-1 and J is TRBJ2-5, with 7 bases aligning to TRBD2. CDR3 length: 16 residues. CDR1 is DFQATT and CDR2 is SNEGSKA in the germline V gene (reference sequence). V dropped 1 base and J dropped 4; count of bases not matched to a gene: 12. DNA for the CDR3: TGCAGTGCTAGAGTCTCAGCGGGACGCGGGGGAGAGACCCAGTACTTC. As protein: CSARVSAGRGGETQYF.

The rearrangement uses TRBV12-3 or TRBV12-4 and TRBJ2-2; D may be TRBD1 (6 bases). Trimming cost V 4 bases and J 3 bases, with 9 bases left between them. The CDR3 is 14 residues long. Written as DNA, the CDR3 is TGTGCCAGCAGTTCAGGGGTGCACACCGGGGAGCTGTTTTTT. Translating gives CASSSGVHTGELFF.

This chain uses TRBV5-4 with TRBJ2-3; no firm D call. The germline V gene encodes CDR1 SGHNT and CDR2 YYREEE (reference sequence). The CDR3 has 12 residues. V gave up 7 bases and J gave up 14 bases, with 20 bases separating them. The CDR3 sequence is CASRDSTDMRYF. In DNA, the CDR3 is TGTGCCAGCCGCGATAGCACAGATATGCGGTATTTT. Drawing the rest from reference TRBV5-4 and TRBJ2-3, the complete variable domain is ETGVTQSPTHLIKTRGQQVTLRCSSQSGHNTVSWYQQALGQGPQFIFQYYREEENGRGNFPPRFSGLQFPNYSSELNVNALELDDSALYLCASRDSTDMRYFGPGTRLTVL.

This chain joins TRBV30 and TRBJ2-6; the match to TRBD1 covers 7 bases. Germline V lookup: CDR1 GTSNPN, CDR2 SVGIG (reference sequence). V was pared by 5 bases and J by 2 bases, with 3 bases of the junction left unmatched. There are 14 residues in the CDR3. CDR3 sequence reads: CAWGTGAGANVLTF. The DNA of the CDR3 is TGTGCCTGGGGCACAGGGGCTGGGGCCAACGTCCTGACTTTC.

This clonotype showed up just a few times. V gene TRBV12-3 or TRBV12-4 combines with J gene TRBJ2-2; 8 nucleotides align to TRBD1. There are 14 residues in the CDR3. With 3 bases clipped from V and 7 bases from J, the junction kept 4 bases outside the gene matches. In DNA form, the CDR3 reads TGTGCCAGCAGTTTGTACAGGGGGAGCGGGGAGCTGTTTTTT. Translation gives CASSLYRGSGELFF.

This clonotype came up once. With a much larger clone just one base away, this may be a read error. The genes are TRBV6-5 and TRBJ2-7; no clear D gene. The CDR3 extends over 15 amino acids. Per the germline V gene, CDR1 is MNHEY and CDR2 is SVGAGI. Here the CDR3 reads CASSYGVGGTYGQYF. The CDR3, as DNA: TGTGCCAGCAGTTACGGTGTTGGCGGAACCTACGGGCAGTACTTC.

This clonotype showed up just once. One junction end does not reproduce the germline sequence, and a read error may be involved. The rearrangement joins TRBV14 to TRBJ2-1; a possible D gene is TRBD2 (5 bases). The germline gives CDR1 SGHDN, CDR2 FVKESK. The CDR3 spans 16 residues. As DNA, the CDR3 is TGTACCAGCAGCCAAGATATTTTCTATCGGGGTAATGAGCAGTTCTTC. Protein sequence: CTSSQDIFYRGNEQFF.

Only a few counts were recorded for this clonotype. The chain is built from TRBV29-1 and TRBJ2-1; D gene unclear. Germline V gives CDR1 SQVTM, CDR2 ANQGSEA. The V gene lost 3 bases and the J gene lost 3 bases, with 6 bases spanning the gap. The CDR3 loop spans 12 amino acids. The CDR3 loop is CSVEGHYNEQFF. The CDR3 DNA follows: TGCAGCGTTGAGGGTCACTACAATGAGCAGTTCTTC.

Turning to this clonotype: Since a much larger clone is just one base distant, this may be a read error. The chain links TRBV29-1 to TRBJ2-7; 9 nucleotides match TRBD2. The CDR3 loop spans 13 amino acids. Germline CDR1 is SQVTM and CDR2 is ANQGSEA. The CDR3 protein is CSVSSGDLYGQYF. CDR3 bases: TGCAGCGTTTCTAGCGGGGACCTCTACGGGCAGTACTTC.

There are a few counts of this clonotype. V is TRBV29-1 and J is TRBJ2-7; 8 nucleotides agree with TRBD1. With V trimmed by 7 bases and J by 2 bases, 7 bases remained unmatched. The CDR3 has 13 amino acids. From germline, CDR1 is SQVTM and CDR2 ANQGSEA. The CDR3 sequence: CSAGDRGTYEQYF. CDR3 nucleotides: TGCAGCGCTGGCGACAGGGGAACCTACGAGCAGTACTTC.

J is TRBJ2-1 and V is TRBV7-9; D tentatively fits TRBD1 or TRBD2 (5 bases each). The CDR3 covers 12 residues. Germline assignment: CDR1 SEHNR and CDR2 FQNEAQ (reference sequence). The V and J ends lost 8 bases and 7 bases respectively, with 12 bases between them. This CDR3 reads CASLGVANEQFF. CDR3 DNA: TGTGCCAGCCTGGGGGTAGCAAATGAGCAGTTCTTC.

This clonotype was counted at least ten times. J is TRBJ2-7 and V is TRBV7-9, with 9 bases that match TRBD1. The CDR3 consists of 15 residues. Germline assignment: CDR1 SEHNR and CDR2 FQNEAQ (reference sequence). V lost 5 bases, J lost 1 base, and 6 bases stayed unmatched. In DNA form, the CDR3 reads TGTGCCAGCAGCGTAGGGACAGGGAATTCCTACGAGCAGTACTTC. It yields the protein CASSVGTGNSYEQYF.

The rearrangement links TRBV4-1 to TRBJ2-1, with D possibly being TRBD2 (7 bases). This CDR3 is built from 16 residues. Germline CDR1 is MGHRA and CDR2 is YSYEKL. V lost 1 base and J 6 bases, leaving 16 bases between the germline ends. The chain's CDR3 is CASSQVSAGAINEQFF. As DNA, the CDR3 is TGCGCCAGCAGCCAAGTATCGGCGGGGGCGATCAATGAGCAGTTCTTC.